A selection of T cell receptor beta chains follows, all from one sample in a study of CD8+CD57+ T cells in acquired aplastic anemia. MiXCR, run by TCRdb on the reads, gives a single entry per CDR3 protein. This sample has 40,000 to 50,000 distinct CDR3 sequences, with approximately 72% found just once. Sequenced sample: sorted CD4+, CD8+, or CD8+CD57+ T cells (not recorded which) from PBMCs. Receptors were obtained from a human donor in good health, serving as a control. The CDR3 runs from the conserved cysteine through the conserved F or W. A D gene is named only where the DNA matches it firmly. The listing skips clone size in some rows; elsewhere it reads once, few, many or a size class.

v_gene	abundance	j_gene	d_gene	CDR3aa	CDR3nt
TRBV6-1	few	TRBJ2-4	TRBD1	CASSTGGLQAKNIQYF	TGTGCCAGCAGTACAGGGGGCCTTCAAGCCAAAAACATTCAGTACTTC
TRBV7-8	.	TRBJ2-5	TRBD2	CASSVGLAVETQYF	TGTGCCAGCAGCGTGGGACTAGCCGTAGAGACCCAGTACTTC
TRBV5-1	.	TRBJ2-1	TRBD1	CASSLAGQGYNEQFF	TGCGCCAGCAGCTTGGCGGGACAGGGGTACAATGAGCAGTTCTTC
TRBV29-1	.	TRBJ2-5	TRBD1	CSVRDRADGETQYF	TGCAGCGTCCGGGACAGGGCAGATGGGGAGACCCAGTACTTC
TRBV10-3	.	TRBJ1-2	.	CAISDRGEGGYTF	TGTGCCATCAGTGATCGGGGCGAGGGTGGCTACACCTTC
TRBV7-9	.	TRBJ2-7	.	CASSRGTFYEQYF	TGTGCCAGCAGCCGCGGGACGTTCTACGAGCAGTACTTC
TRBV2	.	TRBJ2-1	.	CASSEGGSYNEQFF	TGTGCCAGCAGTGAAGGGGGGTCCTACAATGAGCAGTTCTTC
TRBV24-1	.	TRBJ1-2	.	CATSDHGANYGYTF	TGTGCCACCAGTGATCACGGAGCTAACTATGGCTACACCTTC
TRBV29-1	once	TRBJ1-2	.	CSVAADPLGTGYTF	TGCAGCGTTGCCGCGGATCCCCTAGGAACTGGCTACACCTTC
TRBV7-2	.	TRBJ1-1	TRBD1	CASSTRQGGNTEAFF	TGTGCCAGCAGCACCCGACAGGGAGGGAACACTGAAGCTTTCTTT
TRBV25-1	.	TRBJ1-2	.	CASSFSRGPGYTF	TGTGCCAGCAGTTTTTCGAGGGGACCTGGCTACACCTTC
TRBV4-2	.	TRBJ2-1	.	CASSQGGLADNEQFF	TGTGCCAGCAGCCAAGGGGGGCTAGCGGACAATGAGCAGTTCTTC
TRBV27	.	TRBJ1-2	.	CASSLSRSYGYTF	TGTGCCAGCAGTTTATCCAGAAGCTATGGCTACACCTTC
TRBV5-4	many	TRBJ1-4	TRBD1	CASSAGQAINEGKLFF	TGTGCCAGCAGCGCTGGACAGGCGATTAATGAGGGAAAACTGTTTTTT
TRBV15	.	TRBJ2-1	.	CATSSSAYNEQFF	TGTGCCACCAGCAGCTCGGCCTACAATGAGCAGTTCTTC
TRBV15	.	TRBJ2-6	.	CATSSGGSGANVLTF	TGTGCCACCAGCAGTGGCGGGTCTGGGGCCAACGTCCTGACTTTC
TRBV11-1	.	TRBJ1-6	TRBD1	CASSPGQGAKNSPLHF	TGTGCCAGCAGCCCGGGACAGGGGGCGAAAAATTCACCCCTCCACTTT
TRBV24-1	.	TRBJ1-2	TRBD1	CATSDEDRLYGYTF	TGTGCCACCAGTGATGAGGACAGGTTATATGGCTACACCTTC
TRBV19	once	TRBJ2-1	.	CASTDWGGQNEQFF	TGTGCCAGTACGGACTGGGGGGGGCAAAATGAGCAGTTCTTC
TRBV29-1	many	TRBJ1-2	TRBD1	CSAVRQGAFGYTF	TGCAGCGCAGTCCGACAGGGGGCTTTTGGCTACACCTTC